These 32 T cell receptor beta chains were all obtained from the same sample, sequenced in a study of blood T cell repertoires in COVID-19. Produced via immunoSEQ multiplex PCR; TCRdb's table is partial and in-frame only. The sample contains about 320,000 clones, about nine tenths of which appear only once. Sample: PBMCs or T cells enriched from blood (not recorded which). The receptors originated from a woman between 18 and 29 years old who had recovered from COVID-19.

This rearrangement joins TRBV5-4 to TRBJ1-2; D is possibly TRBD1 (6 bases). Germline CDR1 SGHNT, CDR2 YYREEE (reference sequence). The CDR3 totals 14 residues. With 4 bases removed from V and 8 bases from J, the gap between germline ends came to 18 bases. The CDR3 loop reads CASSITGLQGGYTF. In nucleotides, the CDR3 is TGTGCCAGCAGCATAACAGGGCTTCAGGGCGGCTACACCTTC.

CDR3 bases: TGTGCCAGCAGTTTAGGGCAGGGGGGAACCTACGAGCAGTACTTC. As protein: CASSLGQGGTYEQYF. V and J are TRBV27 and TRBJ2-7; perhaps TRBD1 as D (7 bases). Germline V gives CDR1 MNHEY, CDR2 SMNVEV (reference sequence). Trimming took 2 bases from V and 2 from J, leaving 13 bases between them. The CDR3 is 15 amino acids.

The sample holds one count of this clone. The chain carries TRBV3-1 (or the pseudogene TRBV3-2) and TRBJ1-5; no clear D gene. Germline assignment: CDR1 LGHDT and CDR2 YNNKEL (reference sequence). This CDR3 contains 14 residues. Trimming left V 4 bases short and J 4 bases short, with 11 bases between. The CDR3 bases are TGTGCCAGCAGCCGTTCTGCGGGGAATCAGCCCCAGCATTTT. Translating gives CASSRSAGNQPQHF.

The gene calls are TRBV7-9 and TRBJ2-3, with 10 bases lining up with TRBD2. This CDR3 comprises 16 residues. The junction had 8 bases not matched to a gene; V was cut back by 2 bases and J by 6 bases. Germline CDR1 SEHNR, CDR2 FQNEAQ (reference sequence). Here the CDR3 reads CASSLLGLAAGDTQYF. The CDR3 coding sequence is TGTGCCAGCAGCTTATTAGGACTAGCGGCGGGGGATACGCAGTATTTT.

The chain is built from TRBV11-3 and TRBJ1-6; TRBD1 matches at 7 bases. The CDR3 runs to 14 residues. Per germline, CDR1 SGHNT and CDR2 YENEEA. With 6 bases clipped from V and 9 bases from J, the junction kept 8 bases outside the gene matches. DNA of the CDR3: TGTGCCAGCAGTTCAGGGGGAGAGGGTTCACCCCTCCACTTT. This codes for CASSSGGEGSPLHF.

The gene calls are TRBV30 and TRBJ2-7; the match to TRBD1 covers 7 bases. The CDR3 loop spans 16 amino acids. V trimming: 4 bases; J trimming: 2 bases; junction bases outside the gene matches: 14. CDR1 is GTSNPN, CDR2 SVGIG, per germline (reference sequence). This chain's CDR3 is CAWTLFLTGPPYEQYF. CDR3 bases: TGTGCCTGGACCCTATTCCTGACAGGGCCCCCCTACGAGCAGTACTTC.

This clone appeared a few times. This chain uses TRBV18 with TRBJ1-6, with a tentative D call TRBD1 (6 bases). Trimming shortened V by 2 bases and J by 7 bases, and 18 bases separated the two germline ends. The CDR3 spans 17 residues. Per the germline V gene, CDR1 is KGHSH and CDR2 is LQKENI. In nucleotides, the CDR3 is TGTGCCAGCTCACCAAGAAGAGTACCAGGGGTCAATTCACCCCTCCACTTT. It encodes CASSPRRVPGVNSPLHF. The full variable domain, its missing parts supplied by reference TRBV18 and TRBJ1-6, is NAGVMQNPRHLVRRRGQEARLRCSPMKGHSHVYWYRQLPEEGLKFMVYLQKENIIDESGMPKERFSAEFPKEGPSILRIQQVVRGDSAAYFCASSPRRVPGVNSPLHFGNGTRLTVT.

The chain recombines TRBV5-4 with TRBJ2-2; 7 bases line up with TRBD2. Germline V gene data show CDR1 as SGHNT and CDR2 as YYREEE (reference sequence). Germline trimming cut 5 bases from V and 4 bases from J; bases unmatched to any gene: 11. This CDR3 is built from 16 residues. This CDR3 reads CASRFPPAGITGELFF. The CDR3 region has the DNA TGTGCCAGCAGGTTCCCGCCAGCGGGGATCACCGGGGAGCTGTTTTTT.

The chain couples TRBV2 to TRBJ2-5; D gene ambiguous. CDR1 SNHLY and CDR2 FYNNEI come from the germline V gene. CDR3 length: 13 amino acids. Trimming stripped 2 bases from V and 0 bases from J, with 4 bases between. The chain's CDR3 is CASSEQNQETQYF. CDR3 coding DNA: TGTGCCAGCAGTGAACAGAACCAAGAGACCCAGTACTTC.

This clone is a singleton in its sample. V gene TRBV4-1 combines with J gene TRBJ2-7, with TRBD1 matching 8 bases. Germline V gene lookup returns CDR1 MGHRA and CDR2 YSYEKL. V was clipped by 5 bases and J by 7 bases; unmatched bases: 7. The CDR3 contains 13 residues. CDR3 nucleotides: TGCGCCAGCAGCTCGGACAGGGTGGGTGAGCAGTACTTC. Amino acid sequence: CASSSDRVGEQYF.

The rearrangement links TRBV5-1 to TRBJ1-2; 11 bases align to TRBD1. CDR3 length: 17 residues. V lost 4 bases and J lost 8; bases outside the gene matches: 16. CDR1 and CDR2 from the germline V gene are SGHRS and YFSETQ. The CDR3, as DNA: TGCGCCAGCAGCACAACTTCCGGGACAGGGGGTGCAGGCGGCTACACCTTC. It translates to CASSTTSGTGGAGGYTF.

The rearrangement uses TRBV4-1 and TRBJ1-2; tentatively, D is TRBD1 (6 bases). The germline CDR1 and CDR2 sequences are MGHRA and YSYEKL. The V gene lost 4 bases and the J gene lost 8 bases, with 14 bases spanning the gap. The CDR3 spans 13 residues. The CDR3 DNA sequence: TGCGCCAGCAGCCCCTTGGGGGCGGGCGGCTACACCTTC. Its protein is CASSPLGAGGYTF.

This clone came up once. CDR3 loop: CAWSAPSGGTYEQYF. The CDR3 DNA follows: TGTGCCTGGAGTGCCCCTAGCGGGGGCACCTACGAGCAGTACTTC. The chain joins TRBV30 to TRBJ2-7; 10 nucleotides match TRBD2. Germline trimming cut 1 base from V and 2 bases from J; bases unmatched to any gene: 5. The CDR3 length is 15 residues. CDR1 and CDR2 from the germline V gene are GTSNPN and SVGIG (reference sequence).

CDR3 DNA sequence: TGTGCCAGCAGTGAGACAGGGAGCACTGAAGCTTTCTTT. Its translation: CASSETGSTEAFF. J is TRBJ1-1 and V is TRBV28; 7 bases match TRBD1. V lost 5 bases and J lost 4; bases outside the gene matches: 4. The CDR3 loop spans 13 amino acids. CDR1 and CDR2 (germline): MDHEN, SYDVKM.

This chain joins TRBV5-1 and TRBJ2-7, with D possibly TRBD2 on 6 matching bases. Looked up from germline, CDR1 is SGHRS and CDR2 is YFSETQ. Trimming left V 0 bases short and J 3 bases short, with 10 bases between. The CDR3 is 14 amino acids. The CDR3 sequence: CASSLVPEGYEQYF. CDR3 nucleotides: TGCGCCAGCAGCTTGGTTCCGGAGGGCTACGAGCAGTACTTC. Complete variable domain (other parts from reference TRBV5-1 and TRBJ2-7): KAGVTQTPRYLIKTRGQQVTLSCSPISGHRSVSWYQQTPGQGLQFLFEYFSETQRNKGNFPGRFSGRQFSNSRSEMNVSTLELGDSALYLCASSLVPEGYEQYFGPGTRLTVT.

About this clone itself: Other DNA sequences from this sample encode an identical CDR3 as well. The chain uses TRBV2 and TRBJ2-5; 9 bases match TRBD1. This CDR3 spans 14 amino acids. Unmatched junction bases numbered 7, after V lost 6 bases and J lost 5 bases. In germline, CDR1 is SNHLY, CDR2 FYNNEI. The CDR3: CASSLQGAGETQYF. As DNA, the CDR3 is TGTGCCAGCAGCCTACAGGGGGCTGGGGAGACCCAGTACTTC.

The chain couples TRBV4-1 to TRBJ2-1; TRBD2 aligns across 10 bases. This CDR3 is 15 amino acids long. V dropped 2 bases and J dropped 6; count of bases not matched to a gene: 4. From germline, CDR1 is MGHRA and CDR2 YSYEKL. CDR3 nucleotide sequence: TGCGCCAGCAGCCAACTAGCGGGAGCCCGCAATGAGCAGTTCTTC. It translates to CASSQLAGARNEQFF.

The chain combines TRBV3-1 (or the pseudogene TRBV3-2) with TRBJ1-1, with 7 bases aligning to TRBD1. Germline trimming cut 3 bases from V and 2 bases from J; bases unmatched to any gene: 6. Germline assignment: CDR1 LGHDT and CDR2 YNNKEL (reference sequence). The CDR3 extends over 15 amino acids. CDR3 residues: CASSQSGQINTEAFF. CDR3 nucleotides: TGTGCCAGCAGCCAGTCGGGACAGATAAACACTGAAGCTTTCTTT.

The V and J genes are TRBV6-5 and TRBJ2-7; 9 bases fit TRBD2. The germline gives CDR1 MNHEY, CDR2 SVGAGI. Germline trimming cut 8 bases from V and 3 bases from J; bases unmatched to any gene: 8. This CDR3 contains 14 residues. DNA for the CDR3: TGTGCCAGCGCCTTACTAGCGGGTGTCTACGAGCAGTACTTC. Protein: CASALLAGVYEQYF.

The chain couples TRBV7-2 to TRBJ1-1, with a tentative D call TRBD1 (6 bases). Germline loops: CDR1 SGHTA, CDR2 FQGNSA. Trimming took off 4 bases at V and 12 bases at J, with 18 bases between the two ends. This CDR3 is 13 amino acids long. The CDR3 loop is CASSSQPAGEPFF. The CDR3 DNA reads as TGTGCCAGCAGCTCCCAACCGGCAGGGGAGCCTTTCTTT. Full variable domain (outside the CDR3, taken from reference TRBV7-2 and TRBJ1-1): GAGVSQSPSNKVTEKGKDVELRCDPISGHTALYWYRQSLGQGLEFLIYFQGNSAPDKSGLPSDRFSAERTGGSVSTLTIQRTQQEDSAVYLCASSSQPAGEPFFGQGTRLTVV.

This clone has just a few counts. V is TRBV5-3 and J is TRBJ1-5; D is unclear. TRBV5-3 is an ORF; its function is uncertain. The length of the CDR3 is 13 residues. V was shortened by 3 bases and J by 4 bases, with 8 bases between the two germline ends. CDR3 coding DNA: TGTGCCAGAAGCTGCTCGGGAAATCAGCCCCAGCATTTT. Amino acids: CARSCSGNQPQHF.

V gene TRBV6-1 combines with J gene TRBJ1-1; TRBD1 aligns across 8 bases. Germline V gene data show CDR1 as MNHNS and CDR2 as SASEGT. The ends lost 3 bases at V and 9 bases at J; junction bases unmatched: 6. The CDR3 loop spans 13 amino acids. The CDR3 is CASSDRGPSQAFF. The DNA for the CDR3 is TGTGCCAGCAGTGACAGGGGGCCTTCACAAGCTTTCTTT.

The chain uses TRBV7-9 and TRBJ2-3, with D possibly matching TRBD2 (6 bases). V was pared by 5 bases and J by 4 bases, with 7 bases between. This CDR3 has 12 amino acids. The germline V gene encodes CDR1 SEHNR and CDR2 FQNEAQ (reference sequence). The CDR3 nucleotides are TGTGCCAGCAGCCGGGACTCAGATACGCAGTATTTT. Amino acid sequence: CASSRDSDTQYF.

The CDR3 region is CASSATSDSTDTQYF. The CDR3 coding sequence is TGCGCCAGTAGCGCGACTAGCGATAGCACAGATACGCAGTATTTT. The V and J genes are TRBV10-1 and TRBJ2-3; 8 bases align to TRBD2. The V and J ends lost 9 bases and 0 bases, in that order; junction bases with no gene match: 8. Germline CDR1 reads WNHNN; CDR2 reads SYGVQD (reference sequence). This CDR3 is 15 amino acids long.

The V and J genes are TRBV3-1 (or the pseudogene TRBV3-2) and TRBJ2-4; 9 bases align to TRBD2. The CDR3 is 14 residues long. J was trimmed by 7 bases and V by 1 base; bases with no gene match: 2. Germline loops: CDR1 LGHDT, CDR2 YNNKEL (reference sequence). The CDR3, as DNA: TGTGCCAGCAGCCAAGTCGGACTAGCGAACATTCAGTACTTC. Amino acid sequence: CASSQVGLANIQYF.

The chain couples TRBV6-5 to TRBJ1-2; D unclear. Trimming removed 5 bases at V and 5 bases at J, with 15 bases between. The germline CDR1 and CDR2 sequences are MNHEY and SVGAGI. CDR3 length equals 14 residues. The CDR3 loop is CASSPLGLGYGYTF. Here the CDR3 DNA reads TGTGCCAGCAGTCCACTAGGGCTGGGTTATGGCTACACCTTC.

The genes are TRBV9 and TRBJ1-5; D is ambiguous. The V end lost 7 bases, the J end lost 0 bases, and 8 bases lay between the germline ends. This CDR3 comprises 13 residues. The germline gives CDR1 SGDLS, CDR2 YYNGEE. CDR3 sequence: CASRHPSNQPQHF. CDR3 in DNA: TGTGCCAGCCGACACCCTAGCAATCAGCCCCAGCATTTT.

The rearrangement links TRBV9 to TRBJ1-2; TRBD1 agrees at 8 bases. This CDR3 contains 15 residues. The J segment lost 11 bases and the V segment lost 0 bases, leaving 12 bases of the junction unmatched. CDR1 and CDR2 (germline): SGDLS, YYNGEE. CDR3: CASSVARGGQDIYTF. The CDR3 coding sequence is TGTGCCAGCAGCGTAGCGAGGGGGGGACAGGATATTTACACCTTC.

This clone showed up just a few times. The chain employs TRBV27 and TRBJ1-3; D gene unclear. V lost 2 bases and J lost 8, with 13 bases in between. Per germline, CDR1 MNHEY and CDR2 SMNVEV (reference sequence). CDR3 length equals 14 residues. CDR3 amino acids: CASSLGVRWYTIYF. The CDR3 DNA reads TGTGCCAGCAGTTTAGGTGTGCGGTGGTACACCATATATTTT.

This clone was recorded a few times. The chain recombines TRBV10-3 with TRBJ1-5, with D unclear. This CDR3 is 14 amino acids long. The V and J ends lost 4 bases and 2 bases respectively, with 9 bases between them. CDR1 ENHRY and CDR2 SYGVKD come from the germline V gene. The CDR3 loop reads CAISGEGGNQPQHF. CDR3 nucleotide sequence: TGTGCCATCAGTGGCGAGGGTGGCAATCAGCCCCAGCATTTT.

This rearrangement joins TRBV19 to TRBJ1-2; 8 bases align to TRBD1. Germline trimming cut 1 base from V and 2 bases from J; bases unmatched to any gene: 3. The CDR3 runs to 15 residues. The germline V gene encodes CDR1 LNHDA and CDR2 SQIVND (reference sequence). For the CDR3, the DNA is TGTGCCAGTAGTATAGGGGACAGGCACAACTATGGCTACACCTTC. Amino acid sequence: CASSIGDRHNYGYTF. The variable domain in full, with the rest retrieved from reference TRBV19 and TRBJ1-2, is DGGITQSPKYLFRKEGQNVTLSCEQNLNHDAMYWYRQDPGQGLRLIYYSQIVNDFQKGDIAEGYSVSREKKESFPLTVTSAQKNPTAFYLCASSIGDRHNYGYTFGSGTRLTVV.

This chain connects TRBV4-1 to TRBJ2-1; TRBD2 aligns across 8 bases. Trimming cost V 8 bases and J 8 bases; bases outside gene matches: 14. Germline CDR1 reads MGHRA; CDR2 reads YSYEKL. This CDR3 is built from 15 residues. The CDR3 nucleotides read TGCGCCAGCGGAGTTCGCGGGAGGCCCCCCGATGAGCAGTTCTTC. Translated, it gives CASGVRGRPPDEQFF.